At least ten counts were recorded for the clone carrying this T cell receptor beta chain. Each patient came to thyroid surgery without any prior treatment (of any kind). Looked up from germline, CDR1 is MNHNS and CDR2 is SASEGT. This CDR3 is built from 13 residues. V shed 5 bases and J shed 3 bases, with 11 bases lying between them. Original processing notes: In papillary thyroid cancer, a distant-metastasis classifier was built using CDR3 differences across clinicopathological groups. Using MiXCR, TCRdb reanalyzed the PCR reads. None of the V and J calls come from the authors' own analysis; TCRdb made them. In the table there are over 35,000 clones, about a sixth of which are singletons. This record comes from a study of metastatic and nonmetastatic thyroid tumors. Study-level background: Repertoires from malignant and benign thyroid patients were compared across blood and tumor or nodule tissue.

The chain carries TRBV6-1 and TRBJ2-7; D is tentatively TRBD1 or TRBD2 (5 bases each). The specimen was tumor tissue. The clonotype comes from a female donor with papillary thyroid cancer or a benign thyroid nodule (not recorded which). Some clones in this sample may be carry-over from other donors' samples. DNA for the CDR3: TGTGCCAGCAGTCCAGGGACCCTCTACGAGCAGTACTTC. Its protein product is CASSPGTLYEQYF.